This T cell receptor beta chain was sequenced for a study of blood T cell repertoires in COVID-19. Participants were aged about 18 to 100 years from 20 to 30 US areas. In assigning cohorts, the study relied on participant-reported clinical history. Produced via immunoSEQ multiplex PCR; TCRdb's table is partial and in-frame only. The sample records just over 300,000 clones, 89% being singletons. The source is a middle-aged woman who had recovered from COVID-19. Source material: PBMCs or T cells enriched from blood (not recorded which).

The CDR3 DNA reads TGTGCCAGCAGTCCTAGTGGCGGGACCTCCTACGAGCAGTACTTC. Protein: CASSPSGGTSYEQYF. This chain uses TRBV27 with TRBJ2-7; D is possibly TRBD2 (6 bases). CDR1 and CDR2 from the germline V gene are MNHEY and SMNVEV (reference sequence). V lost 5 bases and J 0 bases, leaving 14 bases between the germline ends. The CDR3 totals 15 residues.